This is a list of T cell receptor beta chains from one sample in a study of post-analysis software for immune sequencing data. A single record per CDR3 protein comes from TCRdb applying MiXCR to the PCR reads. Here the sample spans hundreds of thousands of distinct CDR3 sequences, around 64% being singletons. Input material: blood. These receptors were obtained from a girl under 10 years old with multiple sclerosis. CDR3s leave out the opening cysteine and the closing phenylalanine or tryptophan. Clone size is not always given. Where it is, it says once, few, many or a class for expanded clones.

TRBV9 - ASSVDARAEQF
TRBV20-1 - SARSQGIQF
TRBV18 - ASSPVQETQY
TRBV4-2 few ASSQDSGLAVTDTQY
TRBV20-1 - SADLAGVGNEQF
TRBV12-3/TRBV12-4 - ASTLDTPRGYT
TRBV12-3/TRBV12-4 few ASKLGSTDTQY
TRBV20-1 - SASGLAGATNEQF
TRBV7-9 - ASYPQRSYNEQF
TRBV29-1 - SVSLGVEQY
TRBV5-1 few ASSLEGQSAEQF
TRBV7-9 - ASSSSGLNHYGYT
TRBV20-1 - SASELSLGSDEQY
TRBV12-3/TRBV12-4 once ASSVQGRQTQY
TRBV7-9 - ASSPWTGDTGELF
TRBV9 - ASSVEIAGVEQF
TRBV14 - ASSPPGGYEQF
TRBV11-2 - ASSVQGAEMDGYT
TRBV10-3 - AINPGLENEQF
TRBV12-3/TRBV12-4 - ASSKLHEQF
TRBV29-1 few SGRTSSYNEQF
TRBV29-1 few SVEEGTVGNEQF
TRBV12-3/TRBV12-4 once ASSTRTSGSYNEQY
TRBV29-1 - SVEWYRDRGHTGELF
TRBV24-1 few ATSAGGYGYT
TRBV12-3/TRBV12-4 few ASSFGRDGSYEQY
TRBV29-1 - SVSGQEFPYGYT
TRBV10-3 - AISEGLAGTYNEQF
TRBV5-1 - ASSLPSYPDEQY
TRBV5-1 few ASSLGETAKNIQY
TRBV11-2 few TSSLAVGAYGYT
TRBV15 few ATSRQGKDQPQH
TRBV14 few ASSQRGSRETQY
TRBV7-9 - ASSRTTEDNEQF
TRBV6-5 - ASSIGTGSEAF